The source of this T cell receptor beta chain is a study of T cell responses to AZD1222 COVID-19 vaccine. Overall study: Recipients boosted at about 4 weeks or about 12 weeks are pooled. Notes on the study in general: There were mostly white British donors and more females than males, and clonal diversity was possibly underestimated. Epitopes outside B.1.351 and B.1.1.7 mutated regions reportedly drew nearly half of spike TCRs. There were repertoire samples only from the period after the peak T cell response.

Comment on this clone: The antigen remains unidentified.

Clones were sequenced by immunoSEQ multiplex PCR, and TCRdb holds only the in-frame ones, with some missing. The sample records fewer than 130,000 clones, roughly 90% being singletons. CDR1 and CDR2 from the germline V gene are MDHEN and SYDVKM. The ends were cut back, 6 bases at V and 9 bases at J, with 18 bases in the middle. The CDR3 extends over 14 amino acids. The sample here was peripheral blood, taken on day 0 of AZD1222 vaccination. The TCR originated in an adult in good health. V usage is TRBV28 and J usage is TRBJ1-5; D remains unclear. In DNA, the CDR3 is TGTGCCAGCAGCCCCATGCCGGTCTCTGGGCCCCAGCATTTT. Translated: CASSPMPVSGPQHF. The full variable domain, its missing parts supplied by reference TRBV28 and TRBJ1-5, is DVKVTQSSRYLVKRTGEKVFLECVQDMDHENMFWYRQDPGLGLRLIYFSYDVKMKEKGDIPEGYSVSREKKERFSLILESASTNQTSMYLCASSPMPVSGPQHFGDGTRLSIL.